The T cell receptor beta chain under discussion was sequenced for a study of blood T cell repertoires in COVID-19. In germline, CDR1 is SQVTM, CDR2 ANQGSEA. CDR3 length equals 14 residues. V was clipped by 3 bases and J by 2 bases, with 10 bases between them. The repertoire was sequenced with immunoSEQ multiplex PCR; TCRdb's copy has only in-frame clones and lacks some. There are hundreds of thousands of clones in the sample; around 86% occur only once, and about 1.6% lies in the top ten. The TCR sequence derives from a woman aged 55-75 years who had recovered from COVID-19. Specimen: peripheral blood. V and J are TRBV29-1 and TRBJ2-2; D may be TRBD2 (6 bases). CDR3 residues: CSVDRGSNTGELFF. CDR3 DNA sequence: TGCAGCGTTGATCGGGGGTCAAACACCGGGGAGCTGTTTTTT.